This T cell receptor (beta chain) was captured in a study of OX40 agonist ivuxolimab in advanced cancers. Only in-frame clones appear in the TCRdb table, and some are missing; sequencing was by immunoSEQ multiplex PCR. Of tens of thousands of clones in the sample, more than 75% are singletons; the top ten hold 9.5% to 15%. The CDR3 extends over 17 amino acids. Germline lookup yields CDR1 MGHRA and CDR2 YSYEKL. The V end was cut by 1 base, the J end by 0 bases, with 13 bases between. V usage is TRBV4-1 and J usage is TRBJ2-1, with D tentatively TRBD2 (5 bases). The input for sequencing was CD4+ or CD8+ T cells sorted from blood, taken in a trial of the OX40 agonist ivuxolimab. This receptor was identified in an adult with an advanced solid tumor such as melanoma, head and neck, liver or kidney cancer. CDR3 sequence (DNA): TGCGCCAGCAGCCAAGCCAAGGGAGACTTCTCCTACAATGAGCAGTTCTTC. Residues: CASSQAKGDFSYNEQFF.